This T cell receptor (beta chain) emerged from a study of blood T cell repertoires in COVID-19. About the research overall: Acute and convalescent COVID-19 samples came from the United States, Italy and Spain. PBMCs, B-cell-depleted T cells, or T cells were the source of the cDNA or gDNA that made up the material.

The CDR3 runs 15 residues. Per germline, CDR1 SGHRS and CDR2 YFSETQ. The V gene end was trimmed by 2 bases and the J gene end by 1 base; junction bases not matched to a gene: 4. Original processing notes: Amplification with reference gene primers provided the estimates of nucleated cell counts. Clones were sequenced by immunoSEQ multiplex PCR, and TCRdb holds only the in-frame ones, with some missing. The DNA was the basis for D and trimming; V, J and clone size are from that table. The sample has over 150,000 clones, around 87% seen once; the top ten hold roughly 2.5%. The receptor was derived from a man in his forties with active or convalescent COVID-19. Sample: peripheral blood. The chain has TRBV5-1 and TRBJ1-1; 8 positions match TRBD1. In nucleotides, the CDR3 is TGCGCCAGCAGCTTTGGGGACAGGACGAACACTGAAGCTTTCTTT. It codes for CASSFGDRTNTEAFF.